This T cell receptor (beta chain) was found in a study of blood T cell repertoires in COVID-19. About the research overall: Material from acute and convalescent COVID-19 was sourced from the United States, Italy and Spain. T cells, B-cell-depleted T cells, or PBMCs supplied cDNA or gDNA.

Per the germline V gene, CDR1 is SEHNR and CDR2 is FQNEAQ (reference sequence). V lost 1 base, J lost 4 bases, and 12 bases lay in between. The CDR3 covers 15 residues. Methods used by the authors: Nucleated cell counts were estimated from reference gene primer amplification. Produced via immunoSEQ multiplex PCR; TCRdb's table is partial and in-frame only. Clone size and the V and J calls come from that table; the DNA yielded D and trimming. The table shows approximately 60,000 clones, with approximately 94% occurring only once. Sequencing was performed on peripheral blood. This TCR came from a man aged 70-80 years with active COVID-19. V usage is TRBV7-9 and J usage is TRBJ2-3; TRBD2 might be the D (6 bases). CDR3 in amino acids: CASSLEAGLADTQYF. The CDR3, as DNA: TGTGCCAGCAGCTTAGAGGCGGGGTTGGCAGATACGCAGTATTTT.